One and the same sample provided the 7 T cell receptor beta chains below, sequenced in a study of T cell responses to AZD1222 COVID-19 vaccine. Data came from immunoSEQ multiplex PCR; TCRdb stores just in-frame clones and leaves some out. Of about 120,000 clones listed, 94% are singletons. Specimen: peripheral blood, collected 28 days after the second AZD1222 dose. The receptors stem from an adult who received the AZD1222 COVID-19 vaccine.

The chain is built from TRBV27 and TRBJ2-7; D tentatively reads TRBD1 or TRBD2 (6 bases each). The DNA end lines up better with TRBJ2-5; the J call may be wrong. This CDR3 spans 16 amino acids. Germline CDR1 and CDR2: MNHEY and SMNVEV (reference sequence). CDR3 sequence: CATKRGAGQSSETQYF. CDR3 coding DNA: TGTGCCACCAAAAGGGGGGCAGGGCAGTCAAGTGAGACCCAGTACTTC.

CDR3 bases: TGTGCCAGCAGCCAGGTGACTAGCGGGGGAACGGAGACCCAGTACTTC. The encoded protein is CASSQVTSGGTETQYF. The chain couples TRBV3-1 (or the pseudogene TRBV3-2) to TRBJ2-5; TRBD2 agrees at 12 bases. Germline V lookup: CDR1 LGHDT, CDR2 YNNKEL (reference sequence). The CDR3 is 16 residues long. Losses at the gene ends were 3 bases for V and 5 bases for J; bases not matched to a gene: 7.

The chain uses TRBV10-3 and TRBJ2-1, with D possibly being TRBD2 (8 bases). V shed 4 bases and J shed 4 bases, with 17 bases lying between them. The CDR3 is 16 amino acids. Germline CDR1 is ENHRY and CDR2 is SYGVKD. The CDR3 coding sequence is TGTGCCATCAGTGCGGGGGGGGACAGCCGATACAATGAGCAGTTCTTC. Translation: CAISAGGDSRYNEQFF.

There are a few counts of this clone. The genes are TRBV16 and TRBJ2-7; the D is unclear. The CDR3 runs 14 residues. The ends were cut back, 0 bases at V and 2 bases at J, with 8 bases in the middle. In germline, CDR1 is KGHSY, CDR2 FQNENV. For the CDR3, the DNA is TGTGCCAGCAGCCAATCTACAGTAGCCTACGAGCAGTACTTC. This gives the protein CASSQSTVAYEQYF.

The V call is TRBV5-5, the J call TRBJ2-1; TRBD2 agrees at 9 bases. The junction had 4 bases not matched to a gene; V was cut back by 3 bases and J by 3 bases. Per the germline V gene, CDR1 is SGHKS and CDR2 is YYEKEE (reference sequence). There are 15 residues in the CDR3. For the CDR3, the DNA is TGTGCCAGCAGCTGGGGGACTAGCAGCTACAATGAGCAGTTCTTC. Encoded protein: CASSWGTSSYNEQFF.

This chain links TRBV6-5 with TRBJ1-6; tentative D call: TRBD1 (6 bases). Trimming shortened V by 3 bases and J by 4 bases, and 13 bases separated the two germline ends. The germline V gene has CDR1 MNHEY and CDR2 SVGAGI. The CDR3 is 16 residues long. DNA for the CDR3: TGTGCCAGCAGTTATCTCCGGGGGCTGTATAATTCACCCCTCCACTTT. Its protein product is CASSYLRGLYNSPLHF.

The chain is built from TRBV7-8 and TRBJ2-2; TRBD1 matches 12 bases. V shed 8 bases and J 0 bases; nucleotides not matched to a gene: 4. This CDR3 region has 16 residues. Germline lookup yields CDR1 SGHVS and CDR2 FQNEAQ. As DNA, the CDR3 is TGTGCCAGCCGGGACAGGGGGCCATCGAACACCGGGGAGCTGTTTTTT. Its translation: CASRDRGPSNTGELFF.